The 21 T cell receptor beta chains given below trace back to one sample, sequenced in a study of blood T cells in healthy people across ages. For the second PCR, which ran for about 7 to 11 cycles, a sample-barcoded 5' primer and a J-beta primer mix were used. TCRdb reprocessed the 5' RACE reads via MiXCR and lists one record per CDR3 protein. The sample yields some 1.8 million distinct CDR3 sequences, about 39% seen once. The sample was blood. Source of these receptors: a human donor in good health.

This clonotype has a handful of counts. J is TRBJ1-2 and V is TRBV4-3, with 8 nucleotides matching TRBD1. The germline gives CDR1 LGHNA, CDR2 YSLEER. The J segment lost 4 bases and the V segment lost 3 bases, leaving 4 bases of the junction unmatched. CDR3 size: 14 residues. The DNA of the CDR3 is TGCGCCAGCAGCCAGGGACAGGATCCCTATGGCTACACCTTC. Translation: CASSQGQDPYGYTF.

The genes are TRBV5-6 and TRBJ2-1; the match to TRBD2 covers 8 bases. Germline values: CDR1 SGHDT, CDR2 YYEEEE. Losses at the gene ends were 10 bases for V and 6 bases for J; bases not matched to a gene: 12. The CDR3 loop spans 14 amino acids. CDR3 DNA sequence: TGTGCCTGCACTCCTGGACTAGCTTCCAATGAGCAGTTCTTC. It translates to CACTPGLASNEQFF.

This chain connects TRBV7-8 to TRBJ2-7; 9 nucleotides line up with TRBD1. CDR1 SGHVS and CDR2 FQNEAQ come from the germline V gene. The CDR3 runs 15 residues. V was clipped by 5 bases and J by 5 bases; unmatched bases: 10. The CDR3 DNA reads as TGTGCCAGCAGCCCGCCCCCGGGACAGGGCGACGAGCAGTACTTC. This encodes CASSPPPGQGDEQYF.

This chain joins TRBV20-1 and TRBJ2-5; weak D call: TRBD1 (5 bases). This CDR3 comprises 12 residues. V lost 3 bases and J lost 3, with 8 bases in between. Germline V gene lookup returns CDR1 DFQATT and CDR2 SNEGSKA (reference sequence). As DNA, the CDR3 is TGCAGTGCTAGGACAGCCGAAGAGACCCAGTACTTC. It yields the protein CSARTAEETQYF.

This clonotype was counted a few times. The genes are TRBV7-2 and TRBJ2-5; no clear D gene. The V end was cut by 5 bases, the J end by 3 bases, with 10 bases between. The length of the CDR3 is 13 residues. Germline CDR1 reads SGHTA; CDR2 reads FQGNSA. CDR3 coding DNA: TGTGCCAGCAGCGTATTGGGAAAAGAGACCCAGTACTTC. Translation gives CASSVLGKETQYF. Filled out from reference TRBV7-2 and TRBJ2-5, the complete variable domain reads GAGVSQSPSNKVTEKGKDVELRCDPISGHTALYWYRQSLGQGLEFLIYFQGNSAPDKSGLPSDRFSAERTGGSVSTLTIQRTQQEDSAVYLCASSVLGKETQYFGPGTRLLVL.

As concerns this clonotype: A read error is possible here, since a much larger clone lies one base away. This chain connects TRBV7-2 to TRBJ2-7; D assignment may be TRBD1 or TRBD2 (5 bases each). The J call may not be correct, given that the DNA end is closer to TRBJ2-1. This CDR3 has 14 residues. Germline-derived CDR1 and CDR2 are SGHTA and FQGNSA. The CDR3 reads CASSRDRSSYEQFF. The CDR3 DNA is TGTGCCAGCAGCCGGGACCGTAGCTCCTACGAGCAGTTCTTC.

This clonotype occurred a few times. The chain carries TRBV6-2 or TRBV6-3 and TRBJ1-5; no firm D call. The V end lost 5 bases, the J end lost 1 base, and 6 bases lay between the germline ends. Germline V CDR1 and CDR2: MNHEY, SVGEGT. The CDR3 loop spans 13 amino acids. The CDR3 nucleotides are TGTGCCAGCAGTCGTTGGAGCAATCAGCCCCAGCATTTT. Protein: CASSRWSNQPQHF.

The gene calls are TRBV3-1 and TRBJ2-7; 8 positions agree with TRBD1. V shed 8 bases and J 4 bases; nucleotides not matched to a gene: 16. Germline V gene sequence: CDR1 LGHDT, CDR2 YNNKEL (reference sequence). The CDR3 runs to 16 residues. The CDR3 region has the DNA TGTGCCAGCTCACCACTAGGGACAGGCGTTCCGTACGAGCAGTACTTC. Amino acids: CASSPLGTGVPYEQYF.

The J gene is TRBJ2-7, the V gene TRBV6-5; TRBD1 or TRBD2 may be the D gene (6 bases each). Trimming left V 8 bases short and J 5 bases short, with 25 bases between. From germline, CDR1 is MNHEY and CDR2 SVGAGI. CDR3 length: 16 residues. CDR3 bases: TGTGCCAGCGTCTACTTTTCTAGGGGGGAATGGGACGAGCAGTACTTC. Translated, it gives CASVYFSRGEWDEQYF.

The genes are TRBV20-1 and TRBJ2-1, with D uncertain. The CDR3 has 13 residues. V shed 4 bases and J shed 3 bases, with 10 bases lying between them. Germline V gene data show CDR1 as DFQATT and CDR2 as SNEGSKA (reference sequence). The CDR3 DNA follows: TGCAGTGCTACCAGACCCGACTACAATGAGCAGTTCTTC. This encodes CSATRPDYNEQFF.

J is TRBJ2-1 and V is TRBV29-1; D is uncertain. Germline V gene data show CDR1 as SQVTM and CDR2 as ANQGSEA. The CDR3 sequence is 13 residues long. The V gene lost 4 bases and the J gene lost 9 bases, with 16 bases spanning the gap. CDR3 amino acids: CSVVGIGRIEQFF. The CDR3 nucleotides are TGCAGCGTTGTAGGGATCGGACGTATTGAGCAGTTCTTC.

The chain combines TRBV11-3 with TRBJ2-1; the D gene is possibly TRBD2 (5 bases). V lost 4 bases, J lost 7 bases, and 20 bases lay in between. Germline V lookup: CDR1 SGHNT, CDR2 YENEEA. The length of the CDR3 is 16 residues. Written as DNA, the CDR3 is TGTGCCAGCAGCTCCCCCTGGGGAGTCAGAGCGAATGAGCAGTTCTTC. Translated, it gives CASSSPWGVRANEQFF.

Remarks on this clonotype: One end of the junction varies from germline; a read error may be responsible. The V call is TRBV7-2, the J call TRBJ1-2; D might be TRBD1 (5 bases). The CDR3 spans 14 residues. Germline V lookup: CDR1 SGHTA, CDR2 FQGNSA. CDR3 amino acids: CASSPGTKRQGYTF. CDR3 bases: TGCGCCAGCAGCCCGGGGACGAAGCGGCAGGGCTACACCTTC.

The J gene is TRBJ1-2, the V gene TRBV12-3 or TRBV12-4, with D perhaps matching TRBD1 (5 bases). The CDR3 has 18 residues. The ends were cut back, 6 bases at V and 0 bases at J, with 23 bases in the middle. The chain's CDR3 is CASSWGRGYLRANYGYTF. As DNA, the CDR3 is TGTGCCAGCAGCTGGGGGAGGGGCTACCTAAGAGCTAACTATGGCTACACCTTC.

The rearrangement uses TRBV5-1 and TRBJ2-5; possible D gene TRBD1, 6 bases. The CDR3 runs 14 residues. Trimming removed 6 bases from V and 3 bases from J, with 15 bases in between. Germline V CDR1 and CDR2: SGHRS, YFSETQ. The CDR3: CASIRIPGEETQYF. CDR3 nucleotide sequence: TGCGCCAGCATCCGGATCCCAGGGGAAGAGACCCAGTACTTC.

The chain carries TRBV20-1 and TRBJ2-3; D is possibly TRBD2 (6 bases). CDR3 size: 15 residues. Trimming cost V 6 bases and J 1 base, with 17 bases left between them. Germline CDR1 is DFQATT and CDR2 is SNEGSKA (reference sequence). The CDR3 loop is CSAGARREGTDTQYF. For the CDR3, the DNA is TGCAGTGCAGGAGCCCGGAGGGAAGGCACAGATACGCAGTATTTT.

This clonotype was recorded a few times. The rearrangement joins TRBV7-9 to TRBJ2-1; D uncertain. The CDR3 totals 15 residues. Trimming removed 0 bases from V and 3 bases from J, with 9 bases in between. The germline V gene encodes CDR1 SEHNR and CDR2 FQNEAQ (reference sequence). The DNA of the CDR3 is TGTGCCAGCAGCTTAGCGGACGTTTACTACAATGAGCAGTTCTTC. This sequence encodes CASSLADVYYNEQFF. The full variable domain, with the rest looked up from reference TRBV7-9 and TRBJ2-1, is DTGVSQNPRHKITKRGQNVTFRCDPISEHNRLYWYRQTLGQGPEFLTYFQNEAQLEKSRLLSDRFSAERPKGSFSTLEIQRTEQGDSAMYLCASSLADVYYNEQFFGPGTRLTVL.

The CDR3 coding sequence is TGTGCCAGCATGGCCCTGGGCAATCAGCCCCAGCATTTT. As protein: CASMALGNQPQHF. The chain uses TRBV27 and TRBJ1-5; the D is unclear. CDR1 and CDR2 from the germline V gene are MNHEY and SMNVEV (reference sequence). This CDR3 is built from 13 residues. V gave up 7 bases and J gave up 2 bases, with 9 bases separating them.

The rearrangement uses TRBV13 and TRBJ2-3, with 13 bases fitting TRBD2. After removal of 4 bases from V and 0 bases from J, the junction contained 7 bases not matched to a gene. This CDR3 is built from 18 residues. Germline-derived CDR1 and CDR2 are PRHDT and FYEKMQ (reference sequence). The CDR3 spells CASSSWTSGGSSTDTQYF. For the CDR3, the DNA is TGTGCCAGCAGCTCGTGGACTAGCGGGGGTTCTAGCACAGATACGCAGTATTTT.

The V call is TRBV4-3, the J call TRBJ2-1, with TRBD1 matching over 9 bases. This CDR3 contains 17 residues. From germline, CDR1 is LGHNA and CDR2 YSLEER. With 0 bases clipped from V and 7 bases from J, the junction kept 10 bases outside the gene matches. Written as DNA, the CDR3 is TGCGCCAGCAGCCAAGATTTGGGACAGGGAGACGGGAATGAGCAGTTCTTC. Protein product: CASSQDLGQGDGNEQFF.

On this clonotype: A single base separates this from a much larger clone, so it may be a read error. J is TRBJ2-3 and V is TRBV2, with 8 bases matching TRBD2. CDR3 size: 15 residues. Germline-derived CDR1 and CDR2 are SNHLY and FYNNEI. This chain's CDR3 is CASSVAGGYTDTRYF. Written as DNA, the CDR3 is TGTGCCAGCAGTGTGGCGGGGGGCTACACAGATACGCGGTATTTT.